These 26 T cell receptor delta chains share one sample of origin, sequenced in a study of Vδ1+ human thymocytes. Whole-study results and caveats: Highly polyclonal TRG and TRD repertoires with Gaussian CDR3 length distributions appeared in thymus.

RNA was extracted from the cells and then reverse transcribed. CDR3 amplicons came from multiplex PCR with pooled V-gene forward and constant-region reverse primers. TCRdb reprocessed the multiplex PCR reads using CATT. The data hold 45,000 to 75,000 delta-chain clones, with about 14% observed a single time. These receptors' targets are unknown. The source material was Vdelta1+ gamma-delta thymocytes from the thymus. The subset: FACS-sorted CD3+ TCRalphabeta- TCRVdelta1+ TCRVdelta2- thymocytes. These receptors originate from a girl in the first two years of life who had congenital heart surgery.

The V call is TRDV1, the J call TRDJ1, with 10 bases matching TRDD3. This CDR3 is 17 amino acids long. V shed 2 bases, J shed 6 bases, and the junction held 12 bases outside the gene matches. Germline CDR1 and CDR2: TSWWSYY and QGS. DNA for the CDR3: TGTGCTCTTGGGGAATTCTACGTAGGGGGATACGGCTATAAACTCATCTTT. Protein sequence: CALGEFYVGGYGYKLIF.

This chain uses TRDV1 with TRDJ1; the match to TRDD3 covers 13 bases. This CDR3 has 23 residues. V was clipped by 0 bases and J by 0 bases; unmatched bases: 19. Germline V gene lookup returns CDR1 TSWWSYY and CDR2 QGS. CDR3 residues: CALGELRLLGDTRQTKYTDKLIF. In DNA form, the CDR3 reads TGTGCTCTTGGGGAACTACGCCTACTGGGGGATACGCGCCAAACAAAGTACACCGATAAACTCATCTTT.

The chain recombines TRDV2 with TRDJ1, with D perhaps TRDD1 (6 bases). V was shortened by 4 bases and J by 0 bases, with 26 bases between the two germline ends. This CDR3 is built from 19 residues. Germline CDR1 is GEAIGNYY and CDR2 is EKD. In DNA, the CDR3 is TGTGCCTGTGAGCTGGTGGCTAAAATAGGGTGCGTCTACACCGATAAACTCATCTTT. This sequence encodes CACELVAKIGCVYTDKLIF.

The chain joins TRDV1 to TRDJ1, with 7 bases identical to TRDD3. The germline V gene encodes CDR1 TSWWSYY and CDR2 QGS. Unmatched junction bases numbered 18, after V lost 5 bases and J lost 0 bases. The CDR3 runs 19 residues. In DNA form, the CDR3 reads TGTGCTCTTGGGACTATTCCGATAGTGGGGGACCAGTACACCGATAAACTCATCTTT. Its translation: CALGTIPIVGDQYTDKLIF.

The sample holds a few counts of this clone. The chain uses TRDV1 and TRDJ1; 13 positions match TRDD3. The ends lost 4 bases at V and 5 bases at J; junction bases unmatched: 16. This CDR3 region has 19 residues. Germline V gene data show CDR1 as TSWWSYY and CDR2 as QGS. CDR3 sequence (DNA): TGTGCTCTTGGGGCCCCCCTACGGTTACTGGGGGATACGCCTGATAAACTCATCTTT. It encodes CALGAPLRLLGDTPDKLIF.

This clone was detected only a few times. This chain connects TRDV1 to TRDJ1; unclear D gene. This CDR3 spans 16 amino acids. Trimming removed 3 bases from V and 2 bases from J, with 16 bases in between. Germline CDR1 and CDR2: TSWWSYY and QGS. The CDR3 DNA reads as TGTGCTCTTGGGGAGAGGGTTCCCCTTACGACCGATAAACTCATCTTT. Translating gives CALGERVPLTTDKLIF.

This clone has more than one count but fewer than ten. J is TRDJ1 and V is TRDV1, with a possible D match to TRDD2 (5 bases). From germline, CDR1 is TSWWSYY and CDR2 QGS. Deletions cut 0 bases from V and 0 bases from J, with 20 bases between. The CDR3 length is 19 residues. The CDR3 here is CALGELGRGLRPNTDKLIF. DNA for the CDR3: TGTGCTCTTGGGGAACTGGGAAGGGGCCTACGACCCAACACCGATAAACTCATCTTT.

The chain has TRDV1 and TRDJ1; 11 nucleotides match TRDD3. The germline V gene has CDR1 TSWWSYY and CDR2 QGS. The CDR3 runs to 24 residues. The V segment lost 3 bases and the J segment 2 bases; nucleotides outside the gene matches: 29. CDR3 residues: CALGDRTTTSTGGYQRSVTDKLIF. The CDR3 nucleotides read TGTGCTCTTGGGGACCGAACGACTACCAGCACTGGGGGATATCAGAGGTCCGTAACCGATAAACTCATCTTT.

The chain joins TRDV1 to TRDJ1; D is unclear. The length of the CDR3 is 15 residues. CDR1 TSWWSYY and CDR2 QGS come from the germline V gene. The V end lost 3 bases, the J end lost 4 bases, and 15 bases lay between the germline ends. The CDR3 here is CALGDGLVTSDKLIF. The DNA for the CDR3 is TGTGCTCTTGGGGACGGCCTAGTTACAAGCGATAAACTCATCTTT.

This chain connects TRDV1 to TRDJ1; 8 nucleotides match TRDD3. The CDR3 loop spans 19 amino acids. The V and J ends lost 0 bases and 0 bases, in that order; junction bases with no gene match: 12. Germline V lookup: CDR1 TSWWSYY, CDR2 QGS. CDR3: CALGELPRTGGQYTDKLIF. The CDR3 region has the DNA TGTGCTCTTGGGGAACTCCCACGTACTGGGGGCCAGTACACCGATAAACTCATCTTT.

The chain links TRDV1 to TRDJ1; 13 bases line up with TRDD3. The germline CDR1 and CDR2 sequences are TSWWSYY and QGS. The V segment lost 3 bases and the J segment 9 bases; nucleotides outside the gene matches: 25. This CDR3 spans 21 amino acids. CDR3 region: CALGERGGPASTGGYAGELIF. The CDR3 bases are TGTGCTCTTGGGGAGCGCGGCGGCCCAGCCTCTACTGGGGGATACGCGGGGGAACTCATCTTT.

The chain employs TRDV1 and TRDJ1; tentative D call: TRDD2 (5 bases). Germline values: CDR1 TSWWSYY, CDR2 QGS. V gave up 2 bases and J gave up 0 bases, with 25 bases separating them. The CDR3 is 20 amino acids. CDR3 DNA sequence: TGTGCTCTTGGGGAAGGCGTACTACACCTACTCTCCGTGTACACCGATAAACTCATCTTT. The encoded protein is CALGEGVLHLLSVYTDKLIF.

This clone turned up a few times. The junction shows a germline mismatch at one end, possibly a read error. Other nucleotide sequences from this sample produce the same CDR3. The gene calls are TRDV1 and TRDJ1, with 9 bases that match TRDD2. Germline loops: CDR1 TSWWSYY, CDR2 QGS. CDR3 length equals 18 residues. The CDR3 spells CALGEFLPTTLYTDKLIF. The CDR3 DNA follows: TGTGCTCTTGGGGAGTTCCTTCCTACGACACTGTACACCGATAAGCTCATCTTT.

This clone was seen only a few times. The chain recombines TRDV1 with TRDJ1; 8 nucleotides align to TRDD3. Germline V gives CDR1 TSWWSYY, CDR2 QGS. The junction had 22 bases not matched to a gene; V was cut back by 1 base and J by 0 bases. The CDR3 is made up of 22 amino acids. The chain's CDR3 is CALGEPPGPPVTVLGDTDKLIF. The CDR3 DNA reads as TGTGCTCTTGGGGAACCACCAGGCCCTCCTGTAACAGTACTGGGGGACACCGATAAACTCATCTTT.

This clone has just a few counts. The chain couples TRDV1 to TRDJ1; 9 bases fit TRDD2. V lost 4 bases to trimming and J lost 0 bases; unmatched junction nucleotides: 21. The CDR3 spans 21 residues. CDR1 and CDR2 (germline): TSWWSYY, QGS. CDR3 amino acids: CALGGKAFLRLLGGYTDKLIF. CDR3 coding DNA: TGTGCTCTTGGGGGAAAGGCCTTCCTACGCCTACTGGGCGGGTACACCGATAAACTCATCTTT.

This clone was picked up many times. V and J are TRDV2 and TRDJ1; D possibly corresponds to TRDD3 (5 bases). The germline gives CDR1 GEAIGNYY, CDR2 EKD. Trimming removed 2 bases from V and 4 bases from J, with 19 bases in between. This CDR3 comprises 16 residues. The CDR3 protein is CACDKTLRDASDKLIF. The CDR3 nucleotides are TGTGCCTGTGACAAGACGCTGCGGGATGCGAGCGATAAACTCATCTTT.

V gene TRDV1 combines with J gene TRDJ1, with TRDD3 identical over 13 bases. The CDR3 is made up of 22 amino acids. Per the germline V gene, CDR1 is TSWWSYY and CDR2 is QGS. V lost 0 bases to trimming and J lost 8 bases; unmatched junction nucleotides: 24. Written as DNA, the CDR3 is TGTGCTCTTGGGGAACTTTTCCTATCAGACTGGGGGATACGGTCGGAGGTAGGGAAACTCATCTTT. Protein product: CALGELFLSDWGIRSEVGKLIF.

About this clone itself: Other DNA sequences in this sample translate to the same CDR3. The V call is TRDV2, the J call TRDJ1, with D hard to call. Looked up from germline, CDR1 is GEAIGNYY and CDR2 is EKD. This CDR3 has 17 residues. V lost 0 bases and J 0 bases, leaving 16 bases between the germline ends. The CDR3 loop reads CACDTGVLLLYTDKLIF. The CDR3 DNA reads TGTGCCTGTGACACCGGAGTACTACTCTTATACACCGATAAACTCATCTTT.

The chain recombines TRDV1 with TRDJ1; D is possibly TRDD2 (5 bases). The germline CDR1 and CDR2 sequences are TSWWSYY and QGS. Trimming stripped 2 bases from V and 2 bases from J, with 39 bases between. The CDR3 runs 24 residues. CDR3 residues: CALGEDHRLPPATLYPRTTDKLIF. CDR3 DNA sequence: TGTGCTCTTGGGGAAGACCACCGGCTTCCCCCAGCGACCCTATACCCTCGGACAACCGATAAACTCATCTTT.

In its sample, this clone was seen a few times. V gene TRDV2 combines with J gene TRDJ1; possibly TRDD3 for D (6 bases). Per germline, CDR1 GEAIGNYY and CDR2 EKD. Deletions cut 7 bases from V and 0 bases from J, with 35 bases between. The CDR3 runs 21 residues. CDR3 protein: CACLPPSRLRGTGAYTDKLIF. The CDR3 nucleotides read TGTGCCTGCCTACCGCCTTCGCGACTTCGGGGGACCGGAGCGTACACCGATAAACTCATCTTT.

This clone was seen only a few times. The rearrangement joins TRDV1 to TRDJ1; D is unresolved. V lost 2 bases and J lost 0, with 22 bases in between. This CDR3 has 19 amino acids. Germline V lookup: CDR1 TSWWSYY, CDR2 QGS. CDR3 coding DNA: TGTGCTCTTGGGGAATTCTTCTCTAACCCAATACTCGACACCGATAAACTCATCTTT. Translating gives CALGEFFSNPILDTDKLIF.

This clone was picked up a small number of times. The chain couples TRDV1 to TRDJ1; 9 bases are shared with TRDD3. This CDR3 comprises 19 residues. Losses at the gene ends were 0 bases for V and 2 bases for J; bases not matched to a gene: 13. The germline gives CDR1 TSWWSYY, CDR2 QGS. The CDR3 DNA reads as TGTGCTCTTGGGGAACTGTCCCTAACTGGGGGACTTATGACCGATAAACTCATCTTT. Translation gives CALGELSLTGGLMTDKLIF.

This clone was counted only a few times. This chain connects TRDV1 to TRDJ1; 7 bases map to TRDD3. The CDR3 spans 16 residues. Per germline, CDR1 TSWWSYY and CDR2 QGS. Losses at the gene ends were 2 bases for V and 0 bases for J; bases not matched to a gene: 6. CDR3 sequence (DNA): TGTGCTCTTGGGGAAGGAGTACTGGGGTACACCGATAAACTCATCTTT. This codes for CALGEGVLGYTDKLIF.

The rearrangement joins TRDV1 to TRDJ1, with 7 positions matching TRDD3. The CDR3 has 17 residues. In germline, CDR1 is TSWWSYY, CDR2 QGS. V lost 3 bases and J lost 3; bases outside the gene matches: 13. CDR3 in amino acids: CALGEKTRRIRPDKLIF. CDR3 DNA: TGTGCTCTTGGGGAGAAAACAAGGCGGATACGGCCCGATAAACTCATCTTT.

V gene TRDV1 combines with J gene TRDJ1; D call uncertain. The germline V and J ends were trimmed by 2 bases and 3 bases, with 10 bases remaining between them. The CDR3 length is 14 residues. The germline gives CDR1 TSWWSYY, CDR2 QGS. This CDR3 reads CALGESGVSDKLIF. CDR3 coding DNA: TGTGCTCTTGGGGAATCAGGGGTATCCGATAAACTCATCTTT.

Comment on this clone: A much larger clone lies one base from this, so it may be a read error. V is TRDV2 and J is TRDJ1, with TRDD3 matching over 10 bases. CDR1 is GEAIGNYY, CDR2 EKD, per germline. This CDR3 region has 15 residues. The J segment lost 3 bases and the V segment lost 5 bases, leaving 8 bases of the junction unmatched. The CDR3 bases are TGTGCCTGTGGATTACTGGGGGATTCGCCCGATAAACTCATCTTT. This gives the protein CACGLLGDSPDKLIF.